This TCR beta chain comes out of a study of blood T cell repertoires in COVID-19 (dated by TCRdb to 2018 to 2021). In the study overall: The collaborator samples originated in the United States, Italy and Spain and spanned the acute and convalescent phases of COVID-19. The material from the prospective study consisted of cDNA or gDNA derived from T cells, B-cell-depleted T cells, or PBMCs. Deeply sampled blood TCRbeta repertoires from subjects exposed to, actively infected with, or recovered from COVID-19 were included in the dataset. The repertoires were made available in a free public database intended to serve as a resource for research on the immune response to SARS-CoV-2. The samples were drawn from the first 160 participants of the ongoing ImmuneRACE study and from over 950 subjects provided by 6 global collaborators. A de-identified subject ID, COVID-19 status, age in years and sex were almost always included in the sample metadata. Where available, HLA class I and class II types were taken from metadata supplied by the sample provider and were not determined by assay-based typing. Overall results and qualifications from the work: How much clinical and demographic metadata was included differed by source and by participant, and the metadata was provided uncurated.

This clone was seen once. Its antigen is still unknown. Per-base qualities were not stored, and no clone one base away is much larger. TCRbeta CDR3 regions were amplified from genomic DNA using the immunoSEQ Assay, a bias-controlled multiplex PCR. For the original study's pipeline: Nucleated cell counts per sample were estimated from amplification of reference gene primers within the assay. To quantify the absolute abundance of each unique TCRbeta CDR3 rearrangement, sequence reads were collapsed and filtered. Productive Simpson clonality was computed per sample as the square root of Simpson's diversity index over productive rearrangements. The table comes from immuneACCESS by way of TCRdb, which keeps in-frame sequences with V and J called. Part of the clones is missing from these tables; in studies checked, under half for an unresolved V gene and the rest for unknown reasons. That table supplies the V and J calls and clone size; D and trimming were determined from the DNA. The sample records 130,000 or so clones, about 85% of which are singletons. Around 1.6% of the sample is held by the ten biggest clonotypes.

Each collaborating institution followed its own protocols to collect whole blood in K2EDTA tubes. For TCRbeta analysis, collaborators shipped samples as frozen whole blood, isolated PBMCs, or DNA extracted from either of those sample types. Measured from the cysteine to the phenylalanine, the CDR3 is 13 residues long. The DNA shown is the 39-base CDR3, in frame from base 1. Reading the germline V gene gives CDR1 MDHEN and CDR2 SYDVKM. Trimming at the junction amounts to 10 bases on V and 4 bases on J, and the germline ends lie 17 bases apart. The clonotype was recovered from a human donor in a cohort sampled during active COVID-19. The rearranged chain carries TRBV28 and TRBJ2-7; tentative D gene TRBD1, with 7 bases matching. The sample was peripheral blood. The sequence in DNA is TGTGCCACCCGGGGGACAGCTACTTACGAGCAGTACTTC. Protein translation: CATRGTATYEQYF.